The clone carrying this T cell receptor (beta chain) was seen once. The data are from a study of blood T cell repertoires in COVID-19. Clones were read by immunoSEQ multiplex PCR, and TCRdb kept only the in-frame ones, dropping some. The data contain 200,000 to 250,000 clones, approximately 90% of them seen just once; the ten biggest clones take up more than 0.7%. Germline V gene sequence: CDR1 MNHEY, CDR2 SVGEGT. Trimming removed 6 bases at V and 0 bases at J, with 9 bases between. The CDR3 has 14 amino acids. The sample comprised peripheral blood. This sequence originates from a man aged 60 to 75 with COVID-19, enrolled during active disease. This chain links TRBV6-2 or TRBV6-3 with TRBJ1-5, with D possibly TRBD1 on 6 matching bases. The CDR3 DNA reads TGTGCCAGCAGCCGGACAGATAGCAATCAGCCCCAGCATTTT. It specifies CASSRTDSNQPQHF.